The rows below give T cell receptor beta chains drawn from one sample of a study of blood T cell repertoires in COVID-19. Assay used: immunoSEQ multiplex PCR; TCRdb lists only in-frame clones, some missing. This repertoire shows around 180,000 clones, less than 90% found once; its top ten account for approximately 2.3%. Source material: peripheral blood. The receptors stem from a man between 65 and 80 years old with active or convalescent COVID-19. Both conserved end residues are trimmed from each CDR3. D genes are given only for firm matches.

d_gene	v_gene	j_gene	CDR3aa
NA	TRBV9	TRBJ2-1	ASSVVGSSYNEQF
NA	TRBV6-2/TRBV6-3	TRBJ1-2	ASSSPDRRNYGYT
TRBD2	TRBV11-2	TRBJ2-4	ASSVGTTLAKNIQY
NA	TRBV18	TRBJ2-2	ASSPPVGQRNTGELF
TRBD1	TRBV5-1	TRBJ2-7	ASSLGTGSSYEQY
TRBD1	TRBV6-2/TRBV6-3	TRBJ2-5	ASSINALRGPQETQY
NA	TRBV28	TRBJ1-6	ASRGGQKYSPLH
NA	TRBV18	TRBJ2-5	ASSPRLQETQY
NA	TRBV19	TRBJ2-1	ASSIFWADEQF
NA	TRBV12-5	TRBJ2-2	ASGLTIQTGRRYTGELF
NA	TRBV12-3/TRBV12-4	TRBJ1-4	ASSLYGEKLF
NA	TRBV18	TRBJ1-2	ASSPQTGLYGYT
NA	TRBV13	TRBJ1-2	ASSSTLDGNYGYT
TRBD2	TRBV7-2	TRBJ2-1	ASSSLAASYNEQF
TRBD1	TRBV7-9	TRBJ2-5	ASSADRAQETQY
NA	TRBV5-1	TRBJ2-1	ASSHGQTYNEQF
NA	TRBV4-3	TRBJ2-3	ASSQGASGTDTQY
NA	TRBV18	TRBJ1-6	ASSPEAGSSYNSPLH
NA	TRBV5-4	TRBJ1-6	ASSLASGNNSPLH
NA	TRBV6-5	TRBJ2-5	ASKGAIQQETQY
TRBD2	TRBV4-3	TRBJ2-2	ASSQDEASGRAGELF
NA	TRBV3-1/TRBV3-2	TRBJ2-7	ASSQDYVYEQY
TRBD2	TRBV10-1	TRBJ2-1	ASSSGSRPFINEQF
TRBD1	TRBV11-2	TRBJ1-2	ASSSTGGRIWGYGYT
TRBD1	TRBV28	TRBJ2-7	ASRPQGAREQY
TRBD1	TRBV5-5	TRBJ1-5	ASSLDLGTASNQPQH
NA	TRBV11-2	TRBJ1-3	ASSLGSSGNTIY
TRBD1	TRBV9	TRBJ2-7	ASSPRQGAGEQY
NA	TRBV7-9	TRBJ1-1	ASSLLRFGQGEAF
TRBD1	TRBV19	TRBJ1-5	ASSGTGPLAWQPQH
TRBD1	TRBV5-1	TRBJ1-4	ASSPGQGVATNEKLF
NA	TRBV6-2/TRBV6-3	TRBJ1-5	ASSYKRGYQPQH
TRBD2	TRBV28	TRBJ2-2	ASRPGGGETGELF
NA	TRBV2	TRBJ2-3	ASVIGGFSTDTQY
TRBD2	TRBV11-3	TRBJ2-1	ASSDGTSGADEQF
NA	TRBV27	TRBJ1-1	ASSLYGGRREAF
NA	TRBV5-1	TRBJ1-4	ASSLAGATNEKLF
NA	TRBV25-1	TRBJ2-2	ASNGITGELF
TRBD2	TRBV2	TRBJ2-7	ASSPETSFSYEQY
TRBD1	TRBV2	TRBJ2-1	ASSLGTGGSYNEQF
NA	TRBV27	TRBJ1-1	ASSFSGQSTEAF
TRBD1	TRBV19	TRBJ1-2	ASSNSRGQGAGDYGYT
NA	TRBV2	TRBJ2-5	ASSEAQGVARTQY
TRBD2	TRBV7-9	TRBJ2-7	ASSPLLAGAHEQY
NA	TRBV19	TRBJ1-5	ASRGSIGEGVYSNQPQH
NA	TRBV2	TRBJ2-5	ASSEAGETSY
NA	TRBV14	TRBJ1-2	ASSQEDFYGYT
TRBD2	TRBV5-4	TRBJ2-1	ASSTPLAGAVGNEQF
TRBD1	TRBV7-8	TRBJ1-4	ASSRGTVLLFNEKLF
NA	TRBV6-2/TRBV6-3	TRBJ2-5	ASSDRDFDWDQETQY
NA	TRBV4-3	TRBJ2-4	ASSQDRGGTDGSKNIQY
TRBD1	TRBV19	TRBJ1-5	ASRQTGFGDQPQH
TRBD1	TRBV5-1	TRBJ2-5	ASRPRPGQQETQY
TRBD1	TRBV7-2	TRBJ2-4	ASSLGQGLGAKNIQY
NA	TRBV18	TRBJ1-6	ASSLQDQNSPLH
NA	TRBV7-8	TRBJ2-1	ASSLTTVREQF
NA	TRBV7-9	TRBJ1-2	ASSLATANYGYT
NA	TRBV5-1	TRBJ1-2	ASSLGATASNYGYT
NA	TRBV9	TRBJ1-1	ASSVDVSLGAEAF